This T cell receptor beta chain was recorded in a study of CD8+CD57+ T cells in acquired aplastic anemia listed by TCRdb under 2018. Regarding the complete study: Extracted DNA from sorted CD4+ and CD8+ cells averaged about 3.4 ug, ranging from roughly 0.17 to 30 ug. Mean read counts for healthy donor samples were about 9.8 million for CD4+ cells and 11.0 million for CD8+ cells.

CDR1 and CDR2 are read off the germline V gene as MGHRA and YSYEKL. The cysteine opens and the phenylalanine closes a CDR3 of 15 amino acids. The CDR3 DNA has 45 bases and is translated from base 1. Trimming takes 6 bases from V and 5 bases from J, and the germline ends sit 20 bases apart. This clonotype was seen many times. Which antigen it targets is not known. Base qualities are not at hand, and no much larger clone is one base apart. In this study, sorted CD4+ and CD8+ T cells from the blood of healthy subjects and of severe aplastic anemia patients had their TCR repertoires deep-sequenced. Ficoll-Paque density gradient centrifugation was used to isolate peripheral blood mononuclear cells. Before DNA was extracted, CD4+ and CD8+ T cells were sorted using either FACS or magnetic beads. Paper-wide results and their limitations: Around 30 CD8+ CDR3 sequences were shared between patients and controls but appeared highly expressed in patients and within their immunodominant clones. CD8+ Simpson's diversity did not differ significantly between patients and healthy controls (P=0.060).

Genomic DNA was used as template for profiling of TCR beta VDJ combinations and CDR3 sequences. An Illumina HiSeq 2000 was the platform used for TCR repertoire sequencing. The study's own analysis went as follows. Repertoires were assessed using TRBV/TRBJ rearrangement plots, CDR3 size and DJ length profiles, and Simpson's diversity index. The most abundant DNA sequence in the deep sequencing data was taken as the immunodominant clone. CDR3 amino acid sequences were screened for sharing across subjects and compared with published repertoires and the VDJdb database. The public reads were reanalyzed by TCRdb: fastp trimming at Q25, MiXCR alignment, in-frame beta chains only. Every entry covers one CDR3 protein and lists the most common genes and DNA from its rows. What appears here as the V and J calls and clone size reflects TCRdb's work, not the paper's. The sample yields under 200,000 distinct CDR3 sequences; 35% to 55% were counted once. The ten top clones hold 0.8% to 1.1% of the sample.

Sequencing was done on a sample of sorted CD4+, CD8+, or CD8+CD57+ T cells (not recorded which) from PBMCs. The clonotype was recovered from a human donor in good health. Rearrangement joined TRBV4-1 to TRBJ2-7; the D segment may tentatively be TRBD1 or TRBD2, each giving 5 matched bases. At the DNA level, the sequence is TGCGCCAGCAGGGTCTTCGGGCAGGGAGAGCACGAGCAGTACTTC. Translated, it gives CASRVFGQGEHEQYF.